Listed below are T cell receptor beta chains from one sample, sequenced in a study of T cell responses to AZD1222 COVID-19 vaccine. Libraries were prepared by immunoSEQ multiplex PCR; TCRdb keeps only in-frame clonotypes and omits some of them. This table has 200,000 or so clones, about 94% appearing once. Sequences were derived from peripheral blood, sampled on day 0 of AZD1222 vaccination. The receptors derive from an adult in good health. CDR3s include the opening cysteine and the closing phenylalanine or tryptophan.

j_call v_call cdr3_aa
TRBJ2-1 TRBV3-1/TRBV3-2 CASSQVFGGAGYNEQFF
TRBJ2-3 TRBV14 CASSQSADTQYF
TRBJ2-5 TRBV14 CASTPVVEGKETQYF
TRBJ2-7 TRBV6-5 CASSIPSLEQYF
TRBJ1-6 TRBV11-2 CASSLVARDFDNSPLHF
TRBJ2-5 TRBV24-1 CATSEIRDSQETQYF
TRBJ2-2 TRBV9 CASSVASGINTGELFF
TRBJ2-7 TRBV3-1/TRBV3-2 CASSQTGYYEQYF
TRBJ2-7 TRBV27 CATRPGSGYEQYF
TRBJ1-5 TRBV7-9 CASSSEGSKNQPQHF
TRBJ1-6 TRBV6-1 CASSEVPGQPNSPLHF
TRBJ2-7 TRBV19 CASTKKIGQGAYEQYF
TRBJ1-4 TRBV19 CASSIVVGRNEKLFF
TRBJ1-2 TRBV28 CASSLWDGQGRDGYTF
TRBJ2-3 TRBV7-2 CASSSLAGGPNTQYF
TRBJ1-6 TRBV30 CAWTEGNSPLHF
TRBJ1-2 TRBV7-9 CASSFQDRGPLGGYTF
TRBJ1-3 TRBV12-3/TRBV12-4 CASRRDSGNTIYF
TRBJ2-5 TRBV7-8 CASSLEVTSGSLGKTQYF
TRBJ1-1 TRBV20-1 CSARLVDAFF
TRBJ2-5 TRBV7-9 CASSNELSGRAQETQYF
TRBJ2-7 TRBV30 CAWSGRNDYEQYF
TRBJ1-4 TRBV15 CATSRTGGATNEKLFF
TRBJ1-3 TRBV6-5 CASRPAGNSGNTIYF
TRBJ2-5 TRBV11-3 CASSLGSETQYF